This T cell receptor beta chain is from a study of blood T cell repertoires in COVID-19. The overall study: Some COVID-19 samples were acute and others convalescent; all came from the United States, Italy and Spain. PBMCs, B-cell-depleted T cells, or T cells provided the cDNA or gDNA that made up the material.

Per germline, CDR1 SGHTS and CDR2 YDEGEE. Trimming removed 7 bases at V and 4 bases at J, with 9 bases between. There are 11 residues in the CDR3. Authors' data handling: Scientists estimated how many nucleated cells there were by amplifying reference gene primers. Profiled with immunoSEQ multiplex PCR; TCRdb holds only in-frame clones, not every one. V and J calls and clone size are as listed in that table; D and trimming were resolved from the DNA. The sample includes over 120,000 clones, 88% seen only once; the top ten take less than 2%. Material for sequencing was peripheral blood. The source is a man aged 70-80 years with acute or convalescent COVID-19. This chain uses TRBV5-8 with TRBJ2-7, with a possible D match to TRBD2 (6 bases). The CDR3 nucleotides read TGTGCCAGCGCTCGGGGGTACGAGCAGTACTTC. Its translation is CASARGYEQYF.